A selection of T cell receptor beta chains follows, all from one sample in a study of tumor and adjacent non-tumor tissue in lung cancer. TCRdb reprocessed the multiplex PCR reads via MiXCR and lists one record per CDR3 protein. The table shows about 81,000 distinct CDR3 sequences, with roughly 72% occurring only once. What was sequenced was lung tumor tissue. The source of these receptors is a woman between 40 and 55 years old with non-small cell lung cancer. The CDR3 runs from the conserved cysteine through the conserved F or W. The order of the fields is V gene, D gene, clone size, J gene, CDR3 DNA, CDR3 protein. A D gene is named only where the DNA matches it firmly. Clone size is given for some rows only: seen once, a few or many times, or a class if the clone is expanded.

V gene: TRBV11-2
D gene: NA
clone size: NA
J gene: TRBJ2-5
CDR3 DNA: TGTGCCAGCAGCACTGGGATCTTCCAAGAGACCCAGTATTTC
CDR3 protein: CASSTGIFQETQYF

V gene: TRBV20-1
D gene: TRBD1
clone size: NA
J gene: TRBJ2-7
CDR3 DNA: TGCAGTCCATCCCCGAGACAGGGTGACTATGAGCAGTACTTC
CDR3 protein: CSPSPRQGDYEQYF

V gene: TRBV7-9
D gene: NA
clone size: NA
J gene: TRBJ2-1
CDR3 DNA: TGTGCCAGCAGCTACCGGGACCACTCAACGCACACTGAGCTCTTCTTC
CDR3 protein: CASSYRDHSTHTELFF

V gene: TRBV11-2
D gene: NA
clone size: NA
J gene: TRBJ2-7
CDR3 DNA: TGTGCTAGCAGCTTAGCCTCAAACTCCTACGAACAGTACTTC
CDR3 protein: CASSLASNSYEQYF

V gene: TRBV11-2
D gene: TRBD1
clone size: NA
J gene: TRBJ1-5
CDR3 DNA: TGTGCCAGCAGTCATGGGGGACAGGATAGCAATCAGCCCCAACATTTT
CDR3 protein: CASSHGGQDSNQPQHF

V gene: TRBV29-1
D gene: TRBD2
clone size: NA
J gene: TRBJ2-7
CDR3 DNA: TGCAGTGTTGGCGGGACTAGCGGGGTTAGCTCCTACGAGCAGAACTTC
CDR3 protein: CSVGGTSGVSSYEQNF

V gene: TRBV11-2
D gene: TRBD1
clone size: NA
J gene: TRBJ2-5
CDR3 DNA: TGCGCCAGCTGGTCCACAACAGGGGTCGGGGAGACCCAGTACTTC
CDR3 protein: CASWSTTGVGETQYF

V gene: TRBV6-5
D gene: NA
clone size: NA
J gene: TRBJ2-1
CDR3 DNA: TGTGTCAGCAGTTACTCGAATCCTGCGAGCGGTGAACAGTTCTTC
CDR3 protein: CVSSYSNPASGEQFF

V gene: TRBV12-3/TRBV12-4
D gene: TRBD2
clone size: NA
J gene: TRBJ2-3
CDR3 DNA: TGTGCCAGCACCCCAGGTGTTAGCGGGGTTCCATACGCAGTATTT
CDR3 protein: CASTPGVSGVPYAVF

V gene: TRBV12-3/TRBV12-4
D gene: NA
clone size: NA
J gene: TRBJ1-1
CDR3 DNA: TGTGCCAGCAGTTTAGGGAGGTACCACGAAGCCTTCTTT
CDR3 protein: CASSLGRYHEAFF

V gene: TRBV24-1
D gene: NA
clone size: many
J gene: TRBJ1-1
CDR3 DNA: TGTGCCACCAGTGACCGACTCAGTAGGGGGGACACTGAAGCTTTCTTT
CDR3 protein: CATSDRLSRGDTEAFF

V gene: TRBV2
D gene: NA
clone size: NA
J gene: TRBJ2-2
CDR3 DNA: TGTGCCAGCAGGGCACCGGACCTCACCGGCGAGCTGTTTTTT
CDR3 protein: CASRAPDLTGELFF

V gene: TRBV11-3
D gene: NA
clone size: medium-sized
J gene: TRBJ1-1
CDR3 DNA: TGTGCCAGCGAATGGTCGGGTAACGGGAACACTGAAGCTTTCTTT
CDR3 protein: CASEWSGNGNTEAFF

V gene: TRBV6-5
D gene: NA
clone size: many
J gene: TRBJ2-7
CDR3 DNA: TGTGCCAGCAGCCTAACCTGGTCGGAACCCTACGAGCAGTACTTC
CDR3 protein: CASSLTWSEPYEQYF

V gene: TRBV29-1
D gene: NA
clone size: NA
J gene: TRBJ1-3
CDR3 DNA: TGCAACGTTGAATCGACACCTGGAAACACCATATATTTT
CDR3 protein: CNVESTPGNTIYF

V gene: TRBV11-2
D gene: NA
clone size: NA
J gene: TRBJ2-1
CDR3 DNA: TGTGCCAGCACCTTAACAGGGCGGAATGAGCTGTTCTTC
CDR3 protein: CASTLTGRNELFF

V gene: TRBV5-4
D gene: NA
clone size: many
J gene: TRBJ2-1
CDR3 DNA: TGTGCCAGCAGCTTGGCCCGGACCAGAGATCGGAATGAGCAGTTCTTC
CDR3 protein: CASSLARTRDRNEQFF

V gene: TRBV29-1
D gene: TRBD2
clone size: NA
J gene: TRBJ2-7
CDR3 DNA: TGCAGCGTTACTCTGGGACTAGCCGGTGGAAAGCAGTACTTC
CDR3 protein: CSVTLGLAGGKQYF

V gene: TRBV5-8
D gene: NA
clone size: NA
J gene: TRBJ2-6
CDR3 DNA: TGTGCCAGCAGCTTGGGTTCGTTCTCTGGGGTCAACGTCCTGACTTTC
CDR3 protein: CASSLGSFSGVNVLTF

V gene: TRBV11-3
D gene: NA
clone size: once
J gene: TRBJ2-5
CDR3 DNA: TGTGGTAGCATCGGGCGGACCCAGTACTTC
CDR3 protein: CGSIGRTQYF

V gene: TRBV11-2
D gene: TRBD2
clone size: few
J gene: TRBJ2-7
CDR3 DNA: TGTGCCAGCAGCTTAGGACTAGCGGGAGATAGCAACGAGCAGTATTTC
CDR3 protein: CASSLGLAGDSNEQYF

V gene: TRBV11-2
D gene: NA
clone size: NA
J gene: TRBJ2-5
CDR3 DNA: TGTACCAACAGCTCCTGGGCTTTCCAAGAGACCCAGTACTTC
CDR3 protein: CTNSSWAFQETQYF

V gene: TRBV20-1
D gene: NA
clone size: NA
J gene: TRBJ1-5
CDR3 DNA: TGCAGTGTTTGGGACCCGGCGGGCTATCAGCCCCAGCATTTT
CDR3 protein: CSVWDPAGYQPQHF

V gene: TRBV13
D gene: NA
clone size: once
J gene: TRBJ1-1
CDR3 DNA: TGTGCCAGCAGCCAAGATACCAACACTGAAGCTTTCTTT
CDR3 protein: CASSQDTNTEAFF

V gene: TRBV4-1
D gene: TRBD2
clone size: NA
J gene: TRBJ2-5
CDR3 DNA: TGCGCCAGCGGCCAAGAAAAGACTAACGGGGGGAAAGCACACTTC
CDR3 protein: CASGQEKTNGGKAHF

V gene: TRBV12-3/TRBV12-4
D gene: NA
clone size: NA
J gene: TRBJ2-7
CDR3 DNA: TGTGCCAGCAATTCCCCTAGCCGGGGCTACGAGCAGTACTTC
CDR3 protein: CASNSPSRGYEQYF

V gene: TRBV20-1
D gene: NA
clone size: NA
J gene: TRBJ1-6
CDR3 DNA: TGCAATGCACGTCTAGGGAATGGGAATAATTCACCCCTCCACTTT
CDR3 protein: CNARLGNGNNSPLHF

V gene: TRBV11-2
D gene: NA
clone size: once
J gene: TRBJ2-7
CDR3 DNA: TGTGCCAGCAGCCCCCTCAGTGGACAGTGGTACTACGAGCAGTACTTC
CDR3 protein: CASSPLSGQWYYEQYF

V gene: TRBV11-1
D gene: NA
clone size: NA
J gene: TRBJ1-4
CDR3 DNA: TGTGACAGCAGCTTAGACTGCGAGACAGGAACCGAAGAATTGTTTTTT
CDR3 protein: CDSSLDCETGTEELFF

V gene: TRBV28
D gene: NA
clone size: many
J gene: TRBJ2-2
CDR3 DNA: TGTGCCAGCAGCAGGCAAATGGGTATCGGGGAGCTGTTTTTT
CDR3 protein: CASSRQMGIGELFF

V gene: TRBV6-5
D gene: TRBD1
clone size: many
J gene: TRBJ1-2
CDR3 DNA: TGTGCCAGCAGTCCGCGGGACAGCTTTTATGGCTACACCTTC
CDR3 protein: CASSPRDSFYGYTF

V gene: TRBV11-2
D gene: NA
clone size: NA
J gene: TRBJ2-7
CDR3 DNA: TGTGCCAGCGGCTTACGGGCATCAGCGGCCAGCCCCTACGAGCAGTACTTC
CDR3 protein: CASGLRASAASPYEQYF

V gene: TRBV11-2
D gene: NA
clone size: NA
J gene: TRBJ2-7
CDR3 DNA: TGTGCCAGCAGCCAACTCGGTGGGCAGGGGTACTACGAGCAGTATTTC
CDR3 protein: CASSQLGGQGYYEQYF

V gene: TRBV11-3
D gene: NA
clone size: NA
J gene: TRBJ2-2
CDR3 DNA: TGTGCCAGCAGCTTAGTTGGGGGACGTACCGGGGAGCTGTTTTTT
CDR3 protein: CASSLVGGRTGELFF

V gene: TRBV12-3/TRBV12-4
D gene: NA
clone size: NA
J gene: TRBJ2-5
CDR3 DNA: TGTGCCAGCAGTTTAGTAGGGGTTCAAGAGATCCAGTACTTC
CDR3 protein: CASSLVGVQEIQYF

V gene: TRBV19
D gene: TRBD2
clone size: NA
J gene: TRBJ2-1
CDR3 DNA: TGTGCCAGTAGTATATCTTCTGGGAGGGATGAGCAGCTCTTC
CDR3 protein: CASSISSGRDEQLF

V gene: TRBV29-1
D gene: NA
clone size: NA
J gene: TRBJ2-7
CDR3 DNA: TGCAGCGTTGAAAGTAGCAACTTCGAGCAGTACTTC
CDR3 protein: CSVESSNFEQYF

V gene: TRBV29-1
D gene: NA
clone size: once
J gene: TRBJ2-3
CDR3 DNA: TGCAGCGTTCTCTCTTTTAACGGGACCAGCACAGATACGCAGTATTTC
CDR3 protein: CSVLSFNGTSTDTQYF

V gene: TRBV29-1
D gene: NA
clone size: NA
J gene: TRBJ2-1
CDR3 DNA: TGCAGCCTTGAAGCTTTGGGACACCTAAACAATGAACAGTTCTTC
CDR3 protein: CSLEALGHLNNEQFF

V gene: TRBV10-1
D gene: NA
clone size: NA
J gene: TRBJ2-3
CDR3 DNA: TGCGCCAGCTCGCGGGGTACAGATGCGCAGTATTTT
CDR3 protein: CASSRGTDAQYF

V gene: TRBV5-1
D gene: TRBD2
clone size: many
J gene: TRBJ2-1
CDR3 DNA: TGCGCCAGCAGCCCGGACCGGCTAGCGGGTACGGATGAGCAGTTCTTC
CDR3 protein: CASSPDRLAGTDEQFF

V gene: TRBV7-9
D gene: NA
clone size: many
J gene: TRBJ1-1
CDR3 DNA: TGTGCCAGCAGCTTAACTAGGACTGAAGCTTTCTTT
CDR3 protein: CASSLTRTEAFF

V gene: TRBV20-1
D gene: NA
clone size: NA
J gene: TRBJ2-7
CDR3 DNA: TGCAGTGCTGAGCGACTGCAATTAAGCTCCTACGAGCAGTACTTC
CDR3 protein: CSAERLQLSSYEQYF